This T cell receptor (beta chain) originates from a study of identical twins. This clonotype was found a few times. TCRdb called the 5' RACE reads again in MiXCR, with one record for every CDR3 protein. Of 1.5 million to 2 million distinct CDR3 sequences listed, about 32% are singletons. The CDR3 sequence is 13 residues long. CDR1 is KGHSH, CDR2 LQKENI, per germline. V lost 5 bases and J lost 5, with 11 bases in between. The origin of this receptor is a newborn girl in good health. The V gene is TRBV18, the J gene TRBJ2-3; TRBD2 is a possible D gene (5 bases). Sequenced material: cord blood. In DNA, the CDR3 is TGTGCCAGCTCATCCGGGGAGCGAGATACGCAGTATTTT. It yields the protein CASSSGERDTQYF.